Sequencing of this T cell receptor beta chain was carried out in a study of beta chain features in type 1 diabetes. Study-wide results and limits: Moderate yet significant TCRB CDR3 shortening was seen in Type 1 diabetes patients in all four CD4+ subsets. Researchers reported that naive, central memory and Treg TCRB repertoires appeared more similar in patients than in healthy donors.

Of note for this clone: Its cognate antigen is unknown.

Sequencing targeted expressed TCRB transcripts, as all isolated RNA had been reverse transcribed. Repertoires were generated with immunoSEQ multiplex PCR, while TCRdb's copy carries only in-frame clones and drops some. The sample contains under 300,000 clones, approximately 15% of which appear only once. In germline, CDR1 is SGHVS, CDR2 FQNEAQ. V gave up 0 bases and J gave up 3 bases; unmatched junction bases: 4. The CDR3 has 17 residues. The receptor was isolated from a man aged 25-40 years with type 1 diabetes. Sample: naive CD4+ T cells from blood. The gene calls are TRBV7-8 and TRBJ2-2, with 10 bases lining up with TRBD2. The CDR3 protein is CASSLAGLAVYTGELFF. CDR3 in DNA: TGTGCCAGCAGCTTAGCAGGACTAGCGGTATACACCGGGGAGCTGTTTTTT.